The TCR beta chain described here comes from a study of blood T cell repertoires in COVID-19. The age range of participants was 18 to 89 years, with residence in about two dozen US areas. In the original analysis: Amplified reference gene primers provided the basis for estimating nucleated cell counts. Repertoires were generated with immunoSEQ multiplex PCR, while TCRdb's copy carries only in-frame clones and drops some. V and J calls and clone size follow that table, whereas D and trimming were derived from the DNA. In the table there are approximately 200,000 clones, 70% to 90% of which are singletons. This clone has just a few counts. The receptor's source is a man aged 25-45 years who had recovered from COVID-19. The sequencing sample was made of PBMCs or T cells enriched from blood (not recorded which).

The DNA for the CDR3 is TGCGCCAGCAGTGATGGGGGGGGATATGAGCAGTTCTTC. Protein sequence: CASSDGGGYEQFF. The chain is built from TRBV10-1 and TRBJ2-1, with 7 bases lining up with TRBD2. There are 13 residues in the CDR3. Germline V CDR1 and CDR2: WNHNN, SYGVQD (reference sequence). J was trimmed by 8 bases and V by 3 bases; bases with no gene match: 4.